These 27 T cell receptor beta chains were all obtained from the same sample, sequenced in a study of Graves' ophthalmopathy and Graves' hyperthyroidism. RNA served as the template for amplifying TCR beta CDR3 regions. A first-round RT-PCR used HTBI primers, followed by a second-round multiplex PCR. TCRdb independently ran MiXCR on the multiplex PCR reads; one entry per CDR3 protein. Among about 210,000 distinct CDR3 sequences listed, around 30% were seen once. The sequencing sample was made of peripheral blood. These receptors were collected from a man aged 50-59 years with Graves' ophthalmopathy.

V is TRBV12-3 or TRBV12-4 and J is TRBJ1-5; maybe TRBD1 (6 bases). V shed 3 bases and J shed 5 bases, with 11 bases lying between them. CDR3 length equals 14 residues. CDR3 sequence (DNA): TGTGCCAGCAGTTTGAGGTCAGGGGATCAGCCCCAGCATTTT. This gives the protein CASSLRSGDQPQHF.

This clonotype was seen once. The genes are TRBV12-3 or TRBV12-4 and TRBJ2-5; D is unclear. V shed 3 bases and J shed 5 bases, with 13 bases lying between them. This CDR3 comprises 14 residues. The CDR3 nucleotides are TGTGCCAGCAGTTTTGAGGTCGAAAGGGAGACCCAGTACTTC. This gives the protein CASSFEVERETQYF.

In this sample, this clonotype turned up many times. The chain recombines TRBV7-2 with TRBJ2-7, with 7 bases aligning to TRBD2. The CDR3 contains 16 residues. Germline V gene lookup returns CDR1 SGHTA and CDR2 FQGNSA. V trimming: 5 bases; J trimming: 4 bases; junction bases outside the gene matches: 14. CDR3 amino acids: CASSPLGGRGRYEQYF. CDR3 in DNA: TGTGCCAGCAGCCCCCTCGGAGGGAGGGGCCGATACGAGCAGTACTTC.

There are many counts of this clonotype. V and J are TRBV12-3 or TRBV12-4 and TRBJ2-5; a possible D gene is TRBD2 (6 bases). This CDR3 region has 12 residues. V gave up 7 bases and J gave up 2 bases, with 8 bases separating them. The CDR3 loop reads CASTDYQETQYF. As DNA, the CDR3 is TGTGCCAGCACGGACTATCAAGAGACCCAGTACTTC.

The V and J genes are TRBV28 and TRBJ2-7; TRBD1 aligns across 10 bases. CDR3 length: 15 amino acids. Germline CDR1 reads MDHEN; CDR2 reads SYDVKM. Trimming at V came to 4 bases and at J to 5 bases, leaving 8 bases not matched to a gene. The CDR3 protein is CASSWAGTGDHEQYF. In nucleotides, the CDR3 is TGTGCCAGCAGTTGGGCCGGGACAGGGGATCACGAGCAGTACTTC.

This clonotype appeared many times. The CDR3 bases are TGTGCCAGCAGGCTGGAGGCCGACCCATACTACGAGCAGTACTTC. This gives the protein CASRLEADPYYEQYF. The gene calls are TRBV7-2 and TRBJ2-7; D perhaps matches TRBD2 (5 bases). Trimming removed 6 bases from V and 3 bases from J, with 18 bases in between. The CDR3 runs 15 residues. Germline values: CDR1 SGHTA, CDR2 FQGNSA.

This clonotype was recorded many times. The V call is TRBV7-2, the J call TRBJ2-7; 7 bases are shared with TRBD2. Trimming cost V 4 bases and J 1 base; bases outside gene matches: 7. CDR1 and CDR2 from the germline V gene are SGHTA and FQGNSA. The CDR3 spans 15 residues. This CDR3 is CASSSRGEGSYEQYF. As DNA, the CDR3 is TGTGCCAGCAGCTCCCGGGGGGAGGGGTCCTACGAGCAGTACTTC. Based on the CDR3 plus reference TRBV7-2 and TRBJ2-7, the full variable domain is GAGVSQSPSNKVTEKGKDVELRCDPISGHTALYWYRQSLGQGLEFLIYFQGNSAPDKSGLPSDRFSAERTGGSVSTLTIQRTQQEDSAVYLCASSSRGEGSYEQYFGPGTRLTVT.

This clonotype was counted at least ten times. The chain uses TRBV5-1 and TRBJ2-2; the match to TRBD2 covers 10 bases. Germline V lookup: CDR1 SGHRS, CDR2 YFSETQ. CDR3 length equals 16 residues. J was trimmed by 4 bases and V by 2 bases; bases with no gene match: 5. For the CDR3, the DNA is TGCGCCAGCAGCTTTCTAACTAGCGGGACCACCGGGGAGCTGTTTTTT. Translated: CASSFLTSGTTGELFF.

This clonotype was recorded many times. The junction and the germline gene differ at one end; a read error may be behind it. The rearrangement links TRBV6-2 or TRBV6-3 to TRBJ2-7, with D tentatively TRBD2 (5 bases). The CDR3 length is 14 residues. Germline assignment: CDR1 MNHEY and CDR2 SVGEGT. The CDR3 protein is CVSIGRRGEGEQYF. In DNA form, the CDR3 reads TGTGTCAGCATAGGTCGACGGGGAGAAGGCGAGCAGTACTTC.

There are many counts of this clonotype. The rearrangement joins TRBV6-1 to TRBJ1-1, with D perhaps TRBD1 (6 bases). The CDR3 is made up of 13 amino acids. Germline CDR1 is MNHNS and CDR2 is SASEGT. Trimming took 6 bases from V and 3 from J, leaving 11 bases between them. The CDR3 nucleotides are TGTGCCAGCAGAGGACAGTTATACACTGAAGCTTTCTTT. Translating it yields CASRGQLYTEAFF.

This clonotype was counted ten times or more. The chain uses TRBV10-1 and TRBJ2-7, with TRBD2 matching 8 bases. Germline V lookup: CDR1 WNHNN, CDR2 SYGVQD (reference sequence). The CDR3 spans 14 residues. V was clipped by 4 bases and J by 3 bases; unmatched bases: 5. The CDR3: CASSAGTRDYEQYF. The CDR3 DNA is TGCGCCAGCAGTGCCGGGACTAGAGACTACGAGCAGTACTTC.

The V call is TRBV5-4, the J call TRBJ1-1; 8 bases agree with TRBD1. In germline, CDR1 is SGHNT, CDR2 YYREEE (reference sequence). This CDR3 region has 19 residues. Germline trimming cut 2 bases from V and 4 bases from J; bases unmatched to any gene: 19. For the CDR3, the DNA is TGTGCCAGCAGCTTCGCCAGGGGGCTCCGAAATACTAGAGGCACTGAAGCTTTCTTT. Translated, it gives CASSFARGLRNTRGTEAFF.

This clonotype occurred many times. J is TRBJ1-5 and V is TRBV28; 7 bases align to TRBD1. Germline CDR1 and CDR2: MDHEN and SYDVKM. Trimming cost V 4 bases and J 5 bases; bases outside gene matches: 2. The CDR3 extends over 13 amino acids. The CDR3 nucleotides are TGTGCCAGCAGTTACACAGGGGATCAGCCCCAGCATTTT. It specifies CASSYTGDQPQHF.

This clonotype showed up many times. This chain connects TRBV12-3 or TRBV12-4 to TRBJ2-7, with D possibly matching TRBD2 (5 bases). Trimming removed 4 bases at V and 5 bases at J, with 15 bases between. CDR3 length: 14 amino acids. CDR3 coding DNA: TGTGCCAGCAGTTCCGGGATACGATCTGACGAGCAGTACTTC. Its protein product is CASSSGIRSDEQYF.

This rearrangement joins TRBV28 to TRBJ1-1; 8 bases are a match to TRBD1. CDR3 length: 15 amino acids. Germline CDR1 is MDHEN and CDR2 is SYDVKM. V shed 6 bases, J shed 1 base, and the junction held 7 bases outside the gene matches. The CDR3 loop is CASSLHGTGNTEAFF. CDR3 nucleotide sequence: TGTGCCAGCAGCCTTCACGGGACAGGGAACACTGAAGCTTTCTTT.

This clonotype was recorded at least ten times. The CDR3 nucleotides are TGCAGTGCTAGAGATTTCGGGACTAGCGTTGGCGAGCAGTACTTC. Protein product: CSARDFGTSVGEQYF. V usage is TRBV20-1 and J usage is TRBJ2-7; 10 bases fit TRBD2. CDR1 and CDR2 (germline): DFQATT, SNEGSKA (reference sequence). CDR3 size: 15 residues. Losses at the gene ends were 0 bases for V and 6 bases for J; bases not matched to a gene: 8.

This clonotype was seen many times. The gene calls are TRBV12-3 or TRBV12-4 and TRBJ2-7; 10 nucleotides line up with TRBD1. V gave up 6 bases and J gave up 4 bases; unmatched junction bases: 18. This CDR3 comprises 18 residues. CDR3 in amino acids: CASSADSSLWDRGYEQYF. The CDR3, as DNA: TGTGCCAGCAGCGCAGATTCGTCCTTGTGGGACAGGGGTTACGAGCAGTACTTC.

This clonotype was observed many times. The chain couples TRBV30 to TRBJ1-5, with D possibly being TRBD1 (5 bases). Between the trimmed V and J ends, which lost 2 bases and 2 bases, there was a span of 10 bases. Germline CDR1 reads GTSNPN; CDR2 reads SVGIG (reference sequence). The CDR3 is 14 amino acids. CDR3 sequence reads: CAWSFRAGNQPQHF. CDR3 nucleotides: TGTGCCTGGAGTTTCAGGGCTGGCAATCAGCCCCAGCATTTT.

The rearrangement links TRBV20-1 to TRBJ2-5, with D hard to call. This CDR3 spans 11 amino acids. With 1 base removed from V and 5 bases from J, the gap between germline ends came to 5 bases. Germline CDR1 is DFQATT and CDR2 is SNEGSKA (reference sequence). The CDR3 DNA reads TGCAGTGCTAGAGTTACGGAGACCCAGTACTTC. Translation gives CSARVTETQYF.

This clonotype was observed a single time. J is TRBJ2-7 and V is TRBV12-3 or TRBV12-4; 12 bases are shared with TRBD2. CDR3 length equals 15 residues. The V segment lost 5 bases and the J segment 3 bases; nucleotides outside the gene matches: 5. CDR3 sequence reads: CASSATSGSFYEQYF. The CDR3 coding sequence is TGTGCCAGCAGTGCGACTAGCGGGAGTTTCTACGAGCAGTACTTC.

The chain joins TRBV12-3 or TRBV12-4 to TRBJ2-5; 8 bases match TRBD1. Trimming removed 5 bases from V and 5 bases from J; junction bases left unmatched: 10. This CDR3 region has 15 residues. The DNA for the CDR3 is TGTGCCAGCAGTCCTGCGACAGGGGAAAGGGAGACCCAGTACTTC. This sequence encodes CASSPATGERETQYF.

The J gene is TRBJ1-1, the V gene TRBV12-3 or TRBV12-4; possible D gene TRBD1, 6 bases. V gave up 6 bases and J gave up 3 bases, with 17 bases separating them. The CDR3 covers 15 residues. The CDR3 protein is CASRPRRGGDTEAFF. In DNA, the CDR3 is TGTGCCAGCAGGCCCCGCAGGGGTGGGGACACTGAAGCTTTCTTT.

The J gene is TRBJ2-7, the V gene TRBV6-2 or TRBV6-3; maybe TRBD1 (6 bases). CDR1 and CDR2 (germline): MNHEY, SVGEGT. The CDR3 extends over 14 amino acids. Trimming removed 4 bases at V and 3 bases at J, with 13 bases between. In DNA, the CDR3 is TGTGCCAGCAGTTTACAGGGTACAGGCTACGAGCAGTACTTC. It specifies CASSLQGTGYEQYF.

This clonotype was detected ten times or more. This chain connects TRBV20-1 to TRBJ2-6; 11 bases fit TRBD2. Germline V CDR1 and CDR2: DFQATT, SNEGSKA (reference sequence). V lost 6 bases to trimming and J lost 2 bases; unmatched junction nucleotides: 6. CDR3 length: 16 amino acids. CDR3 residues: CSANLAGGTGANVLTF. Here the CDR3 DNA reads TGCAGTGCAAATCTAGCGGGAGGCACTGGGGCCAACGTCCTGACTTTC.

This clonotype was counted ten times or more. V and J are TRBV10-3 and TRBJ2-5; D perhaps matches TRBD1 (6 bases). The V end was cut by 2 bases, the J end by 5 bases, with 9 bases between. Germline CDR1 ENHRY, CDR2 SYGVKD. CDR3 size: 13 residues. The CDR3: CAISEDRIETQYF. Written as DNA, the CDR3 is TGTGCCATCAGTGAGGACAGGATCGAGACCCAGTACTTC.

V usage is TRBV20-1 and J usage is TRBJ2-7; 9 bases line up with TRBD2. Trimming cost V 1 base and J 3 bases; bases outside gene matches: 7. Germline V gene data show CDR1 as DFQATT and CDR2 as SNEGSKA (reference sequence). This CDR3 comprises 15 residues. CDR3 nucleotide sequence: TGCAGTGCTAGAGGGCAGCGGGAGGAATACTACGAGCAGTACTTC. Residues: CSARGQREEYYEQYF.

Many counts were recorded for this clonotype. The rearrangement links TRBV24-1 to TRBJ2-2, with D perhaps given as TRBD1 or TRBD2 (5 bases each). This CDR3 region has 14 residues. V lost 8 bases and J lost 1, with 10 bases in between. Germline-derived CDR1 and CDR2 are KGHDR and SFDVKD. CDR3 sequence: CATTGTLNTGELFF. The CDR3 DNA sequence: TGTGCCACCACGGGGACCTTGAACACCGGGGAGCTGTTTTTT.